This T cell receptor (beta chain) was recovered during a study of shared clonotypes between healthy human individuals. The wider study: There were three CD4 naive, three CD4 memory, two CD8 naive and one CD8 memory plates per donor. Study observations and caveats: The four-donor shared clonotypes exceeded non-shared clonotypes in generation probability, with non-shared ones scoring lower. A small donor pool kept down the genetic and exposure-history diversity that was represented. Sampling involved blood alone; tissue repertoires likely differ.

TCRdb keeps only in-frame clones here, not all; method: immunoSEQ multiplex PCR. The sample carries about 110,000 clones, 68% recorded once. As regards this clone: The antigen remains undetermined.

In germline, CDR1 is SGHRS, CDR2 YFSETQ. Trimming removed 2 bases from V and 4 bases from J, with 13 bases in between. CDR3 length equals 15 residues. Material for sequencing was memory CD8+ T cells sorted from blood. Subset defined: CD45RO+ cells pooled with CCR7-negative TemRA cells. The rearrangement links TRBV5-1 to TRBJ2-1; D may be TRBD1 (6 bases). The sequence was obtained from a woman in her 30s in good health. CDR3 bases: TGCGCCAGCAGCTTTAGTTCACAGGGATACAATGAGCAGTTCTTC. Translating gives CASSFSSQGYNEQFF.